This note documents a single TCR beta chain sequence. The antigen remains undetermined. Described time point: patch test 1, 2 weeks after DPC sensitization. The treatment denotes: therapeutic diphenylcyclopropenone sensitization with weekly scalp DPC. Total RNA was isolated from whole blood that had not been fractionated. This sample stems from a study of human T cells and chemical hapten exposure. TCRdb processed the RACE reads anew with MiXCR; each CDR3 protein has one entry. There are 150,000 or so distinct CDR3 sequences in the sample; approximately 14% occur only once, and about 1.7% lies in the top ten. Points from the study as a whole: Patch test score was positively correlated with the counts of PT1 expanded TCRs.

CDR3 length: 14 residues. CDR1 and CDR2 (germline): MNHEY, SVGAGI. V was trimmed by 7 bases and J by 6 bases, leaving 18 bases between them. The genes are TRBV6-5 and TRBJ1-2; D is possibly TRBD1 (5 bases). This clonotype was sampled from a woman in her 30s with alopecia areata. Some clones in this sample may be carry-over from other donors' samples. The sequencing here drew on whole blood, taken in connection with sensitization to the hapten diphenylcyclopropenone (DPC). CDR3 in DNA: TGTGCCAGCATCCCCAAGGGGCAGGCGGATGGCTACACCTTC. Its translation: CASIPKGQADGYTF.